One sample yielded the 18 T cell receptor beta chains listed below, sequenced in a study of cytomegalovirus exposure and HLA in healthy donors. PCR involved 60 Vbeta and 13 Jbeta primers. Sequencing was performed with immunoSEQ multiplex PCR; in TCRdb, only in-frame clones are kept and a portion is missing. Here the sample spans about 130,000 clones, around 9% being singletons. The sequenced sample was PBMCs. The receptor set was obtained from a man aged 40-49 years in good health and CMV-seronegative.

Here the CDR3 DNA reads TGTGCCATCAGTGAGGCAAGGACAGAATATGGCTACACCTTC. Its protein is CAISEARTEYGYTF. V and J are TRBV10-3 and TRBJ1-2, with a tentative D call TRBD1 (6 bases). Germline V gene data show CDR1 as ENHRY and CDR2 as SYGVKD. Trimming took off 2 bases at V and 5 bases at J, with 12 bases between the two ends. This CDR3 is built from 14 residues.

The table lists this clone with a few counts. V is TRBV19 and J is TRBJ2-1, with TRBD2 matching 9 bases. Trimming removed 5 bases from V and 8 bases from J; junction bases left unmatched: 10. There are 15 residues in the CDR3. Germline V lookup: CDR1 LNHDA, CDR2 SQIVND (reference sequence). This CDR3 reads CASSRVAGALDEQFF. The CDR3 DNA is TGTGCCAGTAGTCGGGTAGCGGGGGCGTTGGATGAGCAGTTCTTC.

This clone was recorded a few times. CDR3 sequence: CASSIQGGNQPQHF. As DNA, the CDR3 is TGTGCCAGCAGCATTCAGGGTGGCAATCAGCCCCAGCATTTT. V and J are TRBV7-8 and TRBJ1-5; a possible D gene is TRBD1 (5 bases). Trimming pared 5 bases from V and 2 bases from J, leaving 10 bases between. The CDR3 is 14 amino acids. In germline, CDR1 is SGHVS, CDR2 FQNEAQ.

This clone was counted a few times. V is TRBV19 and J is TRBJ2-2, with TRBD2 as a possible D gene (6 bases). The V end lost 5 bases, the J end lost 0 bases, and 16 bases lay between the germline ends. Germline CDR1 is LNHDA and CDR2 is SQIVND (reference sequence). There are 17 residues in the CDR3. CDR3 nucleotides: TGTGCCAGTAGTCCCAAGGAGGGGAGACCGAACACCGGGGAGCTGTTTTTT. As protein: CASSPKEGRPNTGELFF.

The CDR3 nucleotides are TGTGCCAGCGCAGATTCGCCCAGGGGGAACACTGAAGCTTTCTTT. This gives the protein CASADSPRGNTEAFF. The chain recombines TRBV5-4 with TRBJ1-1; D might be TRBD1 (6 bases). Germline assignment: CDR1 SGHNT and CDR2 YYREEE (reference sequence). The CDR3 length is 15 residues. V was shortened by 7 bases and J by 1 base, with 17 bases between the two germline ends.

This clone was counted between two and nine times. The V call is TRBV6-7, the J call TRBJ1-6; no firm D call. TRBV6-7 is an ORF; its function is uncertain. The CDR3 is made up of 12 amino acids. V was trimmed by 10 bases and J by 9 bases, leaving 13 bases between them. The CDR3 here is CATWGGISPLHF. The CDR3 nucleotides are TGTGCCACCTGGGGAGGGATTTCACCCCTCCACTTT.

The V call is TRBV4-2, the J call TRBJ2-2, with 7 bases aligning to TRBD1. Germline CDR1 is LGHNA and CDR2 is YNFKEQ. CDR3 length equals 16 residues. With V trimmed by 1 base and J by 0 bases, 2 bases remained unmatched. In DNA form, the CDR3 reads TGTGCCAGCAGCCAAGTACAGGGGTCGAACACCGGGGAGCTGTTTTTT. It codes for CASSQVQGSNTGELFF.

This clone showed up just a few times. The V and J genes are TRBV6-5 and TRBJ1-1, with D hard to call. Germline V gene data show CDR1 as MNHEY and CDR2 as SVGAGI. There are 13 residues in the CDR3. Trimming shortened V by 8 bases and J by 4 bases, and 14 bases separated the two germline ends. This chain's CDR3 is CASSEGRGTEAFF. For the CDR3, the DNA is TGTGCCAGCTCGGAAGGGCGGGGCACTGAAGCTTTCTTT.

This clone was counted only a few times. This chain links TRBV6-5 with TRBJ2-5; 9 bases are shared with TRBD1. V gave up 4 bases and J gave up 4 bases; unmatched junction bases: 4. In germline, CDR1 is MNHEY, CDR2 SVGAGI. The CDR3 length is 14 residues. The CDR3 region has the DNA TGTGCCAGCAGTTGGGACAGGGAGGGAGAGACCCAGTACTTC. This sequence encodes CASSWDREGETQYF.

The rearrangement links TRBV5-1 to TRBJ2-3, with D tentatively TRBD2 (5 bases). V was cut by 2 bases and J by 6 bases, with 13 bases left in between. Germline loops: CDR1 SGHRS, CDR2 YFSETQ. This CDR3 is built from 14 residues. This CDR3 reads CASSFRGTEDTQYF. The CDR3 coding sequence is TGCGCCAGCAGCTTTCGGGGAACCGAGGATACGCAGTATTTT. The complete variable domain, with remaining parts taken from reference TRBV5-1 and TRBJ2-3, reads KAGVTQTPRYLIKTRGQQVTLSCSPISGHRSVSWYQQTPGQGLQFLFEYFSETQRNKGNFPGRFSGRQFSNSRSEMNVSTLELGDSALYLCASSFRGTEDTQYFGPGTRLTVL.

The chain uses TRBV18 and TRBJ1-1; D is ambiguous. V was cut by 5 bases and J by 3 bases, with 7 bases left in between. The CDR3 sequence is 12 residues long. The germline V gene has CDR1 KGHSH and CDR2 LQKENI. The CDR3: CASSWSDTEAFF. DNA of the CDR3: TGTGCCAGCTCATGGAGTGACACTGAAGCTTTCTTT.

This clone was recorded a few times. This chain links TRBV7-2 with TRBJ2-7; 8 nucleotides line up with TRBD1. The trim removed 4 bases at V and 2 bases at J, leaving 4 bases unmatched. CDR1 SGHTA and CDR2 FQGNSA come from the germline V gene. The CDR3 sequence is 14 residues long. The CDR3 DNA sequence: TGTGCCAGCAGCTCGACAGGGGCACCCTACGAGCAGTACTTC. Its protein is CASSSTGAPYEQYF.

This clone was seen repeatedly, ten times or more. The rearrangement joins TRBV11-2 to TRBJ1-6, with 7 bases fitting TRBD1. This CDR3 spans 15 amino acids. Germline trimming cut 5 bases from V and 7 bases from J; bases unmatched to any gene: 8. From germline, CDR1 is SGHAT and CDR2 FQNNGV. DNA for the CDR3: TGTGCCAGCAGCCCGACGCAGGGGGGAAATTCACCCCTCCACTTT. Protein: CASSPTQGGNSPLHF.

The chain joins TRBV10-3 to TRBJ1-1; D not certain. The CDR3 is made up of 12 amino acids. Germline CDR1 reads ENHRY; CDR2 reads SYGVKD. The V end lost 4 bases, the J end lost 1 base, and 4 bases lay between the germline ends. CDR3 nucleotides: TGTGCCATCAGTGGGGCGAACACTGAAGCTTTCTTT. Translating it yields CAISGANTEAFF.

Only a few counts were recorded for this clone. V is TRBV15 and J is TRBJ2-2; a possible D gene is TRBD2 (6 bases). Germline assignment: CDR1 LNHNV and CDR2 YYDKDF (reference sequence). Trimming pared 1 base from V and 1 base from J, leaving 7 bases between. The CDR3 contains 15 residues. This CDR3 is CATSRGAGNTGELFF. The CDR3 nucleotides read TGTGCCACCAGCAGAGGAGCGGGGAACACCGGGGAGCTGTTTTTT.

About this clone itself: One end of the junction fails to match germline, which may point to a read error. This CDR3 is also generated by other DNA sequences in the sample. V usage is TRBV6-5 and J usage is TRBJ1-1, with D hard to call. In germline, CDR1 is MNHEY, CDR2 SVGAGI. The CDR3 is 15 amino acids. The CDR3 sequence is CASSVRASLNTEAFF. For the CDR3, the DNA is TGTGCTAGCAGTGTTAGAGCGAGTTTGAACACTGAAGCTTTCTTT.

The sample holds a few counts of this clone. This chain links TRBV2 with TRBJ1-5, with 10 bases aligning to TRBD1. With V trimmed by 6 bases and J by 8 bases, 7 bases remained unmatched. The CDR3 covers 14 residues. CDR1 is SNHLY and CDR2 is FYNNEI in the germline V gene. CDR3: CASSMDRGIKPQHF. The CDR3 DNA sequence: TGTGCCAGCAGCATGGACAGGGGGATTAAGCCCCAGCATTTT.

This clone was seen more than once but under ten times. The gene calls are TRBV15 and TRBJ1-5; maybe TRBD1 (5 bases). Germline CDR1 and CDR2: LNHNV and YYDKDF (reference sequence). Trimming stripped 4 bases from V and 7 bases from J, with 14 bases between. There are 14 residues in the CDR3. CDR3 loop: CATSINIRVQPQHF. The CDR3 region has the DNA TGTGCCACCAGCATTAACATCAGGGTACAGCCCCAGCATTTT.